This is a list of T cell receptor beta chains from one sample in a study of CD4 T cells in relation to SARS-CoV-2 and coronaviruses. Sequenced by immunoSEQ multiplex PCR; TCRdb stores in-frame clones only, minus some. The repertoire holds 40,000 to 50,000 clones, with over 75% as singletons. No cognate antigen is known for these TCRs. Input material: naive CD4+ T cells from PBMCs, cultured in vitro. Source of these receptors: an adult with COVID-19. CDR3s include the opening cysteine and the closing phenylalanine or tryptophan. A D gene is named only where the DNA matches it firmly. Not every row has a clone size; where given, it reads once, few, many or a size class.

TGTGCCAGCTCACCATCAAAAGGGGGCTCCTACAATGAGCAGTTCTTC	CASSPSKGGSYNEQFF	TRBV18	TRBJ2-1	few	-
TGTGCCAGCAGCCAAGTAACTAGCGGGGGGTATACGCAGTATTTT	CASSQVTSGGYTQYF	TRBV7-2	TRBJ2-3	-	TRBD2
TGTGCCAGCAGTTACAGCAGCTCCTACAATGAGCAGTTCTTC	CASSYSSSYNEQFF	TRBV6-2/TRBV6-3	TRBJ2-1	-	-
TGTGCCATCAACGGAATTAGCGGGCGTAATGAGCAGTTCTTC	CAINGISGRNEQFF	TRBV10-3	TRBJ2-1	-	TRBD2
TGCGCCAGCAGCCCGATAGAAGGACAGGGGACGGGTTCACCCCTCCACTTT	CASSPIEGQGTGSPLHF	TRBV5-1	TRBJ1-6	-	TRBD1
TGCGCCAGCAGCCAAGGAGGTCTATTGGGCTACGAGCAGTACTTC	CASSQGGLLGYEQYF	TRBV4-3	TRBJ2-7	few	-
TGCAGCGTGGAGGCAGGGGGCTCCTACGAGCAGTACTTC	CSVEAGGSYEQYF	TRBV29-1	TRBJ2-7	-	TRBD1
TGTGCCACCAGTCCTCCGGGACTAGCGGCCAATGAGCAGTTCTTC	CATSPPGLAANEQFF	TRBV15	TRBJ2-1	-	TRBD2
TGTGCCAGCAGGGTCGCGGGAGGGCCTGCACACGAGCAGTACTTC	CASRVAGGPAHEQYF	TRBV28	TRBJ2-7	-	TRBD2
TGCGCCAGCAGCGAGGCTAGCGGGAGTATAAATGAGCAGTTCTTC	CASSEASGSINEQFF	TRBV5-1	TRBJ2-1	-	TRBD2
TGTGCCAGCAGCGGGGGGGCGTCCTACAATGAGCAGTTCTTC	CASSGGASYNEQFF	TRBV3-1/TRBV3-2	TRBJ2-1	-	-
TGCGCCAGCAGCTTGCAGGCGGGGCTAGCAGCGGGGGAGCAGTTCTTC	CASSLQAGLAAGEQFF	TRBV5-1	TRBJ2-1	-	TRBD2
TGTGCCAGCAGCGTAGATTTGGGGCCTAGTTACAATGAGCAGTTCTTC	CASSVDLGPSYNEQFF	TRBV9	TRBJ2-1	-	-
TGTGCCAGCAGTTCGCCGGAGGGTGGTCAGCCCCAGCATTTT	CASSSPEGGQPQHF	TRBV7-9	TRBJ1-5	-	-
TGTGCCAGCAGTAAAGTCTACGAGCAGTACTTC	CASSKVYEQYF	TRBV27	TRBJ2-7	-	-
TGTGCCAGCAGTAGGGACACTAGCTCCTACGAGCAGTACTTC	CASSRDTSSYEQYF	TRBV27	TRBJ2-7	-	-
TGTGCCAGCAGTCCAACTTGGGGACTAGCGGGAGGGGCTCTCGATACGCAGTATTTT	CASSPTWGLAGGALDTQYF	TRBV27	TRBJ2-3	-	TRBD2
TGTGCCAGCAGCTTAGGATGGTCCAGAAACACCATATATTTT	CASSLGWSRNTIYF	TRBV7-2	TRBJ1-3	-	-
TGTGCCAGCAGCCCCCTCGGGGCAGGGAGCGTACACGAGCAGTACTTC	CASSPLGAGSVHEQYF	TRBV5-6	TRBJ2-7	-	-
TGTGCCAGCAGTTATCTGGACAGGGCCCCCTACGAGCAGTACTTC	CASSYLDRAPYEQYF	TRBV27	TRBJ2-7	-	TRBD1
TGTGCCAGCAGCCGACAGGGGGATACGGACACCATATATTTT	CASSRQGDTDTIYF	TRBV9	TRBJ1-3	-	TRBD1
TGTGCCAGCAGTGAAGTATTGGGGACTGAAAAACTGTTTTTT	CASSEVLGTEKLFF	TRBV6-1	TRBJ1-4	-	-
TGTGCCAGCAGCCGGGACTGGAGCTCCTACGAGCAGTACTTC	CASSRDWSSYEQYF	TRBV6-4	TRBJ2-7	-	-
TGCGCCAGCAGCTTGCCATACAATGAGCAGTTCTTC	CASSLPYNEQFF	TRBV5-1	TRBJ2-1	-	-
TGCGCCAGCAGCTGGACTAGCGGGGCCTCCAATGAGCAGTTCTTC	CASSWTSGASNEQFF	TRBV4-1	TRBJ2-1	-	TRBD2